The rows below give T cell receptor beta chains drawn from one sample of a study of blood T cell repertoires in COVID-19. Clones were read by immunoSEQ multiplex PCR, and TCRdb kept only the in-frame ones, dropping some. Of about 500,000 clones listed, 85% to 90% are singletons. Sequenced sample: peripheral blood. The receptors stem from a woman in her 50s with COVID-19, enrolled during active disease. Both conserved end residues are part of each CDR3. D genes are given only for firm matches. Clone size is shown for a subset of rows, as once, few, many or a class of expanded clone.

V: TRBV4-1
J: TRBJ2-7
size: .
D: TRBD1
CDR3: CASSQVAGQGVYEQYF
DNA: TGCGCCAGCAGCCAAGTGGCGGGACAGGGAGTCTACGAGCAGTACTTC

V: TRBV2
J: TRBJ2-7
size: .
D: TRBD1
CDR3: CASRDSYEQYF
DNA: TGTGCCAGCCGGGACAGCTACGAGCAGTACTTC

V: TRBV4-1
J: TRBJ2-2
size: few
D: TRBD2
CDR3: CASSRFSAGGQGGELFF
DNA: TGCGCCAGCAGCCGTTTTTCGGCGGGGGGGCAAGGCGGGGAGCTGTTTTTT

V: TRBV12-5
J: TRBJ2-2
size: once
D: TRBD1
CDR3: CASGLHSVIFRGQGCTGELFF
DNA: TGTGCTAGTGGTTTGCACTCTGTAATTTTTCGGGGACAGGGGTGCACCGGGGAGCTGTTTTTT

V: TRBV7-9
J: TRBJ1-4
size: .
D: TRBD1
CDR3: CASSPRTGGEKLFF
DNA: TGTGCCAGCAGCCCACGGACAGGGGGCGAGAAACTGTTTTTT

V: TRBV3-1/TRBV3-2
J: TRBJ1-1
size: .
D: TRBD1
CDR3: CASSSGTGGTEAFF
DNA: TGTGCCAGCAGCTCCGGGACAGGGGGCACTGAAGCTTTCTTT

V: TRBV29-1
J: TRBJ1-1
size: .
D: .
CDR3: CSVSIAGLQNTEAFF
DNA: TGCAGCGTTAGTATTGCGGGACTCCAAAACACTGAAGCTTTCTTT

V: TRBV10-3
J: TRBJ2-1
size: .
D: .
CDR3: CAISESGHQRGSEQFF
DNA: TGTGCCATCAGTGAGTCGGGGCACCAAAGGGGTTCTGAGCAGTTCTTC

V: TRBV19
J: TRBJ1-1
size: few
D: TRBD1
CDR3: CASTRDRGRTEAFF
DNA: TGTGCCAGTACCAGGGACAGGGGGAGGACTGAAGCTTTCTTT

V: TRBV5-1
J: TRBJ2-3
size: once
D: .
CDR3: CASSLGRITDTQYF
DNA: TGCGCCAGCAGCTTAGGGAGGATCACAGATACGCAGTATTTT

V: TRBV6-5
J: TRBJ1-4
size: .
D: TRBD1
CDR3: CASSKTGEGEKLFF
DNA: TGTGCCAGCAGTAAGACAGGGGAAGGTGAAAAACTGTTTTTT

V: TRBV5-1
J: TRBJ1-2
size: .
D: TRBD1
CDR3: CASSLEGTGITVPGYGYTF
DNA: TGCGCCAGCAGCTTGGAGGGGACAGGGATAACGGTCCCTGGCTATGGCTACACCTTC

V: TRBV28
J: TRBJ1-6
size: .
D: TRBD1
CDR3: CASSLSGQGNSPLHF
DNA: TGTGCCAGCAGTTTAAGTGGACAGGGTAATTCACCCCTCCACTTT

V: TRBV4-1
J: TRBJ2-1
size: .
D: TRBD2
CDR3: CASSQGGGAGNEQFF
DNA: TGCGCCAGCAGCCAAGGCGGGGGGGCCGGCAATGAGCAGTTCTTC

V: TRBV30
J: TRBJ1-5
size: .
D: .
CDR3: CAWSGQANQPQHF
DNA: TGTGCCTGGAGTGGACAGGCTAATCAGCCCCAGCATTTT

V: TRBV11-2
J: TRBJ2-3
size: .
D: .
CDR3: CASSLDRSDTQYF
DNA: TGTGCCAGCAGCTTAGATCGGTCAGATACGCAGTATTTT

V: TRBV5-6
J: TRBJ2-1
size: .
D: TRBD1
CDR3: CASSLASRGHEFF
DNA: TGTGCCAGCAGCTTGGCGAGCAGGGGGCACGAGTTCTTC

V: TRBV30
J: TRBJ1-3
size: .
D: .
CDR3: CAWRHGGSGNTIYF
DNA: TGTGCCTGGAGGCACGGGGGATCTGGAAACACCATATATTTT

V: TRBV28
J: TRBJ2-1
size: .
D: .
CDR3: CASSFLGRESYNEQFF
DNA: TGTGCCAGCAGTTTTTTAGGCCGGGAGTCCTACAATGAGCAGTTCTTC

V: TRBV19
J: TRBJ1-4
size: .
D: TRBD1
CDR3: CASGKGGQGYEKLFF
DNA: TGTGCCAGTGGAAAAGGAGGACAGGGTTATGAAAAACTGTTTTTT

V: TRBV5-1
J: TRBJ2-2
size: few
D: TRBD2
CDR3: CASSSRTLTSGGANTGELFF
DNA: TGCGCCAGCAGCTCACGGACCTTGACTAGCGGGGGGGCGAACACCGGGGAGCTGTTTTTT